There are many counts of the clone carrying this T cell receptor beta chain. Antigen specificity is unknown. This specimen comes from a study of T cells in Graves' hyperthyroidism and ophthalmopathy. Across the whole study: Blood from the periphery was taken at initial diagnosis, before any treatment.

Whole-study results and caveats: Most thyroid-expanded clonotypes above 0.001 were also found in blood. Ophthalmopathy prediction by the model preceded onset by a median about 6 months.

Hyperthyroidism in the patients, aged 18 to 65, was newly diagnosed and under 2 months in duration. V shed 3 bases, J shed 6 bases, and the junction held 5 bases outside the gene matches. This CDR3 contains 14 residues. CDR1 is SGHRS, CDR2 YFSETQ, per germline. Amplification yielded TCR beta CDR3 regions, with RNA transcripts as the source. The HTBI primer set served for first-round RT-PCR of the TCR CDR3. From the multiplex PCR reads, TCRdb called clonotypes with MiXCR, one entry per CDR3 protein. This sample has approximately 410,000 distinct CDR3 sequences, with roughly 13% found just once. The source of this sequence is a woman aged 18-29 years with Graves' hyperthyroidism. Sequencing was carried out using blood. The chain links TRBV5-1 to TRBJ1-1, with 10 bases lining up with TRBD1. The CDR3 DNA follows: TGCGCCAGCAGCTCGGGGACAGGGGTTGCTGAAGCTTTCTTT. It specifies CASSSGTGVAEAFF.